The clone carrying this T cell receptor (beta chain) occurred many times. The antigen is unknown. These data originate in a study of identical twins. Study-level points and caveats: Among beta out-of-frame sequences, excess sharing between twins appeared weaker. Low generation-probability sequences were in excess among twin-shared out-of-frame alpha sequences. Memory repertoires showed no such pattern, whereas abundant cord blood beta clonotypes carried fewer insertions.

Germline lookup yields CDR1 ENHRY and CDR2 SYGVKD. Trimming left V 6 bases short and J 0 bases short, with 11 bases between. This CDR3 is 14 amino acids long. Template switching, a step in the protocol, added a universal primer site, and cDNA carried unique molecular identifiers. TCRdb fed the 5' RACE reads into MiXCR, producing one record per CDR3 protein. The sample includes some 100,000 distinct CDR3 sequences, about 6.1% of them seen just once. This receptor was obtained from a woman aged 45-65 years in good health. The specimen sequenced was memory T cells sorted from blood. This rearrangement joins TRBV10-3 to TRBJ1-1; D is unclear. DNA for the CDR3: TGTGCCATCAGCCAAGGACCGGTGAACACTGAAGCTTTCTTT. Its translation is CAISQGPVNTEAFF.